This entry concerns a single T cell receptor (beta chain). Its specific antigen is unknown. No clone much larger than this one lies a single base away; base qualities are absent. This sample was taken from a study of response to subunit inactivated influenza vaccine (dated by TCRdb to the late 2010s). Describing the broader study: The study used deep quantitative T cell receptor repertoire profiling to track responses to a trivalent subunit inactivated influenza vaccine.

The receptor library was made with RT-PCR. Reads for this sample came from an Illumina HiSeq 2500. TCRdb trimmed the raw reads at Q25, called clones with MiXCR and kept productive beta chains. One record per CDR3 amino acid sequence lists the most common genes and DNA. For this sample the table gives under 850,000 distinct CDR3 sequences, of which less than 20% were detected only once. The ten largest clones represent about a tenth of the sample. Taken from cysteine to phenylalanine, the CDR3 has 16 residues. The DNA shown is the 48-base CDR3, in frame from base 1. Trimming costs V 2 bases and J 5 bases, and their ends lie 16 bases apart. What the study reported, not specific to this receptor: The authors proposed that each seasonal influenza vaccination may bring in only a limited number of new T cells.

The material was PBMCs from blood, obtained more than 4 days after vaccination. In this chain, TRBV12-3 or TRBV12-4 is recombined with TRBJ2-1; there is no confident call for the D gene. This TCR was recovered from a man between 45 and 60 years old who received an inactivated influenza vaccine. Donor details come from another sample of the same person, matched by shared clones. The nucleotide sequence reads TGTGCCAGCAGTTTACGCCCCCCGCGACCCAACAATGAGCAGTTCTTC. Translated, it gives CASSLRPPRPNNEQFF.